The rows below give T cell receptor beta chains drawn from one sample of a study of cytomegalovirus exposure and HLA in healthy donors. Assay used: immunoSEQ multiplex PCR; TCRdb lists only in-frame clones, some missing. The table has roughly 130,000 clones, approximately 80% seen once. The specimen was PBMCs. The receptors shown here come from a male donor in good health and CMV-seropositive. The CDR3 runs from the conserved cysteine through the conserved F or W. D genes are given only for firm matches. Size is stated for part of the rows, as once, few or many counts, or as a class when the clone is expanded.

clone size: -; V gene: TRBV19; J gene: TRBJ1-2; D gene: TRBD1; CDR3 DNA: TGTGCCAGTAGTAACATCTTTACAGGGGCCGCGGGTGGCTACACCTTC; CDR3 protein: CASSNIFTGAAGGYTF
clone size: -; V gene: TRBV7-2; J gene: TRBJ2-3; D gene: TRBD2; CDR3 DNA: TGTGCCAGCAGCAGGGGACTAGCGGGAGGGGTAAACGCAGATACGCAGTATTTT; CDR3 protein: CASSRGLAGGVNADTQYF
clone size: -; V gene: TRBV10-2; J gene: TRBJ2-1; D gene: TRBD1; CDR3 DNA: TGCGCCAGCGGAATGGGGGGACAGGGCTACAATGAGCAGTTCTTC; CDR3 protein: CASGMGGQGYNEQFF
clone size: -; V gene: TRBV19; J gene: TRBJ1-2; D gene: TRBD1; CDR3 DNA: TGTGCCAGTAGTAGGGGGACAGACCAAAACTATGGCTACACCTTC; CDR3 protein: CASSRGTDQNYGYTF
clone size: once; V gene: TRBV27; J gene: TRBJ2-7; D gene: TRBD2; CDR3 DNA: TGTGCCAGCAGTTTCGGCGGGAGTCTATCCTACGAGCAGTACTTC; CDR3 protein: CASSFGGSLSYEQYF
clone size: -; V gene: TRBV7-2; J gene: TRBJ2-7; D gene: TRBD2; CDR3 DNA: TGTGCCAGCAGCCTGGGACTAGCGGGAGAGAAGCAGTACTTC; CDR3 protein: CASSLGLAGEKQYF
clone size: -; V gene: TRBV7-9; J gene: TRBJ2-1; D gene: -; CDR3 DNA: TGTGCCAGCAGCTTAGTGGGAGAAGGTGAGCAGTTCTTC; CDR3 protein: CASSLVGEGEQFF
clone size: -; V gene: TRBV19; J gene: TRBJ2-5; D gene: TRBD2; CDR3 DNA: TGTGCCACCAAGGATACAGCGGGGTTTTCCTATGAGCAGTACTTC; CDR3 protein: CATKDTAGFSYEQYF
clone size: once; V gene: TRBV4-2; J gene: TRBJ2-3; D gene: -; CDR3 DNA: TGTGCCAGCAGCCAAGATGGGGAGATGGATACGCAGTATTTT; CDR3 protein: CASSQDGEMDTQYF
clone size: few; V gene: TRBV7-9; J gene: TRBJ2-1; D gene: TRBD2; CDR3 DNA: TGTGCCAGCAGCTTAGTGATACTAGCGGGAGGGAGTGGCAATGAGCAGTTCTTC; CDR3 protein: CASSLVILAGGSGNEQFF
clone size: -; V gene: TRBV6-6; J gene: TRBJ2-5; D gene: TRBD1; CDR3 DNA: TGTGCCAGCGGACAGGGGCCTCAAGAGACCCAGTACTTC; CDR3 protein: CASGQGPQETQYF
clone size: few; V gene: TRBV27; J gene: TRBJ2-2; D gene: TRBD2; CDR3 DNA: TGTGCCAGCATGGGACTAGCGGGTACCGGGGAGCTGTTTTTT; CDR3 protein: CASMGLAGTGELFF
clone size: -; V gene: TRBV7-6; J gene: TRBJ2-3; D gene: -; CDR3 DNA: TGTGCCAGCAGCCCATCGCCCGAGGGGGCAGATACGCAGTATTTT; CDR3 protein: CASSPSPEGADTQYF
clone size: -; V gene: TRBV6-6; J gene: TRBJ1-4; D gene: -; CDR3 DNA: TGTGCCAGCAGTTACTCCACAGTTAATGAAAAACTGTTTTTT; CDR3 protein: CASSYSTVNEKLFF
clone size: -; V gene: TRBV6-5; J gene: TRBJ2-7; D gene: TRBD2; CDR3 DNA: TGTGCCAGCAGTGGACTAGCGGGATCCCACGAGCAGTACTTC; CDR3 protein: CASSGLAGSHEQYF
clone size: -; V gene: TRBV6-5; J gene: TRBJ2-1; D gene: -; CDR3 DNA: TGTGCCAGCAGCCCGTCCGGGACTCGGGGTATCTTC; CDR3 protein: CASSPSGTRGIF
clone size: once; V gene: TRBV7-7; J gene: TRBJ2-3; D gene: -; CDR3 DNA: TGTGCTAGCAGCCAGACAGGATTGAGGACCGATACGCAGTATTTT; CDR3 protein: CASSQTGLRTDTQYF
clone size: -; V gene: TRBV2; J gene: TRBJ2-3; D gene: TRBD2; CDR3 DNA: TGTGCCAGCCCCGCGGGAGTCACGGATACGCAGTATTTT; CDR3 protein: CASPAGVTDTQYF
clone size: -; V gene: TRBV18; J gene: TRBJ1-3; D gene: -; CDR3 DNA: TGTGCCAGCTCACCTACAGGGAACTCTGGAAACACCATATATTTT; CDR3 protein: CASSPTGNSGNTIYF
clone size: -; V gene: TRBV7-2; J gene: TRBJ2-5; D gene: TRBD1; CDR3 DNA: TGTGCCAGCAGCTTAAGGGGACAGCAAGAGACCCAGTACTTC; CDR3 protein: CASSLRGQQETQYF
clone size: once; V gene: TRBV13; J gene: TRBJ1-1; D gene: TRBD1; CDR3 DNA: TGTGCCAGCAGCTTAGCGACAGGGGGGAACACTGAAGCTTTCTTT; CDR3 protein: CASSLATGGNTEAFF
clone size: -; V gene: TRBV10-2; J gene: TRBJ2-3; D gene: -; CDR3 DNA: TGCGCCAGCAGTGAGCCGGAGAGAGGGGATACGCAGTATTTT; CDR3 protein: CASSEPERGDTQYF
clone size: -; V gene: TRBV10-2; J gene: TRBJ2-1; D gene: TRBD1; CDR3 DNA: TGCGCCAGCGCAGGGGGCAATGAGCAGTTCTTC; CDR3 protein: CASAGGNEQFF
clone size: -; V gene: TRBV10-1; J gene: TRBJ2-1; D gene: -; CDR3 DNA: TGCGCCAGCAGTGAGATCCTAGATTCCTACAATGAGCAGTTCTTC; CDR3 protein: CASSEILDSYNEQFF
clone size: -; V gene: TRBV18; J gene: TRBJ2-7; D gene: TRBD1; CDR3 DNA: TGTGCCAGCTCATCCGGGACAGAAAGCTCCTACGAGCAGTACTTC; CDR3 protein: CASSSGTESSYEQYF
clone size: -; V gene: TRBV19; J gene: TRBJ2-7; D gene: TRBD1; CDR3 DNA: TGTGCCAGTGCCCCTACAGGGGGAGGAGGCTACGAGCAGTACTTC; CDR3 protein: CASAPTGGGGYEQYF
clone size: -; V gene: TRBV19; J gene: TRBJ2-5; D gene: TRBD2; CDR3 DNA: TGTGCCAGTAGTATTCGGGGTAGCGGGGTTAAAGAGACCCAGTACTTC; CDR3 protein: CASSIRGSGVKETQYF
clone size: -; V gene: TRBV5-8; J gene: TRBJ2-1; D gene: -; CDR3 DNA: TGTGCCAGCAGCTTGCTCCCGGAGTTGGTTGAGCAGTTCTTC; CDR3 protein: CASSLLPELVEQFF
clone size: -; V gene: TRBV19; J gene: TRBJ2-6; D gene: -; CDR3 DNA: TGTGCCAGTAGTATAAGGCGCTCTGGGGCCAACGGCCTGACTTTC; CDR3 protein: CASSIRRSGANGLTF
clone size: -; V gene: TRBV27; J gene: TRBJ1-2; D gene: TRBD1; CDR3 DNA: TGTGCCAGCAGGGACAGGGGCTATGGCTACACCTTC; CDR3 protein: CASRDRGYGYTF
clone size: -; V gene: TRBV28; J gene: TRBJ1-1; D gene: TRBD1; CDR3 DNA: TGTGCCAGCTCCCTTTCTACAGGGGCTATGAACACTGAAGCTTTCTTT; CDR3 protein: CASSLSTGAMNTEAFF
clone size: few; V gene: TRBV5-4; J gene: TRBJ1-1; D gene: TRBD1; CDR3 DNA: TGTGCCAGCAGCTTGGGGACAGGGGGGACATTGCGGACTGAAGCTTTCTTT; CDR3 protein: CASSLGTGGTLRTEAFF
clone size: -; V gene: TRBV2; J gene: TRBJ1-3; D gene: -; CDR3 DNA: TGTGCCAGCAAGGCAGCTCAGGGGGGAAACACCATATATTTT; CDR3 protein: CASKAAQGGNTIYF
clone size: -; V gene: TRBV19; J gene: TRBJ2-6; D gene: -; CDR3 DNA: TGTGCCCCCGACGACAGCCGTAACGTCCTGACTTTC; CDR3 protein: CAPDDSRNVLTF
clone size: -; V gene: TRBV5-6; J gene: TRBJ2-3; D gene: -; CDR3 DNA: TGTGCCAGCAAGGAGATAGGAGACCCGCAAGATACGCAGTATTTT; CDR3 protein: CASKEIGDPQDTQYF
clone size: -; V gene: TRBV9; J gene: TRBJ2-7; D gene: -; CDR3 DNA: TGTGCCAGCAGCGTAGAAACCGGGTTCTACGAGCAGTACTTC; CDR3 protein: CASSVETGFYEQYF
clone size: once; V gene: TRBV19; J gene: TRBJ2-2; D gene: -; CDR3 DNA: TGTGCCAGTACCCCAGTACGGGACACCGGGGAGCTGTTTTTT; CDR3 protein: CASTPVRDTGELFF
clone size: -; V gene: TRBV27; J gene: TRBJ2-7; D gene: TRBD2; CDR3 DNA: TGTGCCAGCAGTTTGGGACTAGCGGGCGAGCAGTACTTC; CDR3 protein: CASSLGLAGEQYF
clone size: -; V gene: TRBV29-1; J gene: TRBJ1-2; D gene: -; CDR3 DNA: TGCAGCGTTGAGGAGGGTGGGGTTCTAGTGGATGGCTACACCTTC; CDR3 protein: CSVEEGGVLVDGYTF
clone size: -; V gene: TRBV5-1; J gene: TRBJ1-4; D gene: TRBD1; CDR3 DNA: TGCGCCAGCAGCCCTCAGGGGGTAAAGGAAAAACTGTTTTTT; CDR3 protein: CASSPQGVKEKLFF
clone size: -; V gene: TRBV19; J gene: TRBJ1-1; D gene: -; CDR3 DNA: TGTGCCAGTAGTATGAGATACACTGAAGCTTTCTTT; CDR3 protein: CASSMRYTEAFF
clone size: -; V gene: TRBV7-3; J gene: TRBJ2-7; D gene: TRBD2; CDR3 DNA: TGTGCCAGCAGCTTAGCGGGAGGGAACTACGAGCAGTACTTC; CDR3 protein: CASSLAGGNYEQYF
clone size: -; V gene: TRBV7-2; J gene: TRBJ1-5; D gene: -; CDR3 DNA: TGTGCCAGCAGCTTAGAGGGGCAGATCAATCAGCCCCAGCATTTT; CDR3 protein: CASSLEGQINQPQHF
clone size: -; V gene: TRBV12-1; J gene: TRBJ2-3; D gene: -; CDR3 DNA: TGTGCCAGCAGCCCCGCCGGGACAGGTTCCACAGATACGCAGTATTTT; CDR3 protein: CASSPAGTGSTDTQYF
clone size: -; V gene: TRBV5-1; J gene: TRBJ1-2; D gene: TRBD1; CDR3 DNA: TGCGCCAGCAGCCGACCCGACAGGGTTTATGGCTACACCTTC; CDR3 protein: CASSRPDRVYGYTF
clone size: -; V gene: TRBV7-2; J gene: TRBJ1-2; D gene: TRBD1; CDR3 DNA: TGTGCCAGCAGCAATCAGGGGGCTTTCTATGGCTACACCTTC; CDR3 protein: CASSNQGAFYGYTF
clone size: -; V gene: TRBV27; J gene: TRBJ2-3; D gene: -; CDR3 DNA: TGTGCCAGCAGACCCCTCCTGAGGGAGGCAGATACGCAGTATTTT; CDR3 protein: CASRPLLREADTQYF
clone size: -; V gene: TRBV7-2; J gene: TRBJ2-3; D gene: -; CDR3 DNA: TGTGCCAGCAGCTCCGGGACTGGGGGAGCAGATACGCAGTATTTT; CDR3 protein: CASSSGTGGADTQYF
clone size: -; V gene: TRBV19; J gene: TRBJ2-7; D gene: TRBD1; CDR3 DNA: TGTGCCAGTAGTGAGGGGGCAGGGTACGAGCAGTACTTC; CDR3 protein: CASSEGAGYEQYF
clone size: once; V gene: TRBV6-1; J gene: TRBJ1-5; D gene: -; CDR3 DNA: TGTGCCAGCAACAGGCCTAGCAATCAGCCCCAGCATTTT; CDR3 protein: CASNRPSNQPQHF
clone size: -; V gene: TRBV7-2; J gene: TRBJ2-1; D gene: TRBD2; CDR3 DNA: TGTGCCAGCAGCTTAATGTCGGCGGGGGAGTTCTTC; CDR3 protein: CASSLMSAGEFF
clone size: -; V gene: TRBV5-6; J gene: TRBJ1-3; D gene: -; CDR3 DNA: TGTGCCAGCAGCTTCCCTGGGACAGGAAACACCATATATTTT; CDR3 protein: CASSFPGTGNTIYF
clone size: -; V gene: TRBV7-9; J gene: TRBJ2-7; D gene: TRBD1; CDR3 DNA: TGTGCCAGCAGCTACCGGACAGGCCCCCCCTACGAGCAGTACTTC; CDR3 protein: CASSYRTGPPYEQYF
clone size: -; V gene: TRBV5-4; J gene: TRBJ2-3; D gene: TRBD2; CDR3 DNA: TGTGCCAGCAGCAAACCTAGCGGGATCGCAGATACGCAGTATTTT; CDR3 protein: CASSKPSGIADTQYF